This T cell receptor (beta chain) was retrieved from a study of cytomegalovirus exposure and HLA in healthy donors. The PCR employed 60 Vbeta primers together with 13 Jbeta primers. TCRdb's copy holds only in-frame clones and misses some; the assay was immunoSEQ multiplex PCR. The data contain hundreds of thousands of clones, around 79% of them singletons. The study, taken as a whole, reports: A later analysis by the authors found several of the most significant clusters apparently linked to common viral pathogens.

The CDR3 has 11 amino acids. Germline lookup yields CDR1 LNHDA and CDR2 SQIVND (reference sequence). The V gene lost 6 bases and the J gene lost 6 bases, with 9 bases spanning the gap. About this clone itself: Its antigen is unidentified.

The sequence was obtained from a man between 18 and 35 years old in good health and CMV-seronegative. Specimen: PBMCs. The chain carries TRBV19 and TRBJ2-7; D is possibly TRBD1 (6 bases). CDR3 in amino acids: CASRTGSEQYF. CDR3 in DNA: TGTGCCAGTAGAACAGGGAGCGAGCAGTACTTC.